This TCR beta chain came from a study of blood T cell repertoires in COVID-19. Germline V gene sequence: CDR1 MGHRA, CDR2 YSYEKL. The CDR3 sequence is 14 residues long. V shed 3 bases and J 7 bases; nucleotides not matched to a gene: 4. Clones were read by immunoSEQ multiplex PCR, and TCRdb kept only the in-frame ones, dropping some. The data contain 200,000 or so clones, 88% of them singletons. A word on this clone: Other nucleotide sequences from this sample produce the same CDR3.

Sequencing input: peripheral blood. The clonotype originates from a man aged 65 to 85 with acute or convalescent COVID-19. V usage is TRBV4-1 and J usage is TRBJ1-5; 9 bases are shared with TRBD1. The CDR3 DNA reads TGCGCCAGCAGCCAGGACAGGGGAAGGCAGCCCCAGCATTTT. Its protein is CASSQDRGRQPQHF.